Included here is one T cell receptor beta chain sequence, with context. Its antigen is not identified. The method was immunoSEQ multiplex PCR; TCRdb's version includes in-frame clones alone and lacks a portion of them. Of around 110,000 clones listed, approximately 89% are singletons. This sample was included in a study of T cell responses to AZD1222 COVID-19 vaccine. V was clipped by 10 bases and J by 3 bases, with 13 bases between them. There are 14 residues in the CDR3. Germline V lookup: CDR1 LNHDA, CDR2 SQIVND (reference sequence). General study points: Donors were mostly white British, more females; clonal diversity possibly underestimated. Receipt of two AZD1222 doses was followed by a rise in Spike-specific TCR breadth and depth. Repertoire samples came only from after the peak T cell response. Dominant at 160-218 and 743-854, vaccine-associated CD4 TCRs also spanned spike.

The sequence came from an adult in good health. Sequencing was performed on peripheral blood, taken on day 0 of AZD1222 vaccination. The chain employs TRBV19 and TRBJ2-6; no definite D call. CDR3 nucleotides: TGTGCCACCCTCGATTTGAGTGGGGCCAACGTCCTGACTTTC. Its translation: CATLDLSGANVLTF.